This TCR beta chain was identified during a study of shared clonotypes between healthy human individuals. Findings of the study overall: Researchers found naive subsets generally carried larger estimated richness than memory subsets. Naive CD4 clonotypes were shared across a few donors at roughly 4.6%.

Generated by immunoSEQ multiplex PCR, the TCRdb table keeps only in-frame clones and is missing some. Found here are some 2,500,000 clones, over 85% of them singletons; the top ten hold around 0.37%. V shed 4 bases and J 0 bases; nucleotides not matched to a gene: 12. This CDR3 spans 19 amino acids. Germline loops: CDR1 SGDLS, CDR2 YYNGEE. Turning to this clone: The antigen remains undetermined.

CD45RA-negative memory and CD45RA+ naive subsets were split from the CD4+ cells. The chain carries TRBV9 and TRBJ2-1; 11 bases are shared with TRBD2. This clonotype originated in a man younger than 35 in good health. Some clones in this sample may be carry-over from other donors' samples. Source material: naive CD4+ T cells from PBMCs. Stated subset: CD45RA+ positively selected. The CDR3 DNA reads as TGTGCCAGCAGCCCGAAACTAGCGGGAGCTATCTTCTCCTACAATGAGCAGTTCTTC. The encoded protein is CASSPKLAGAIFSYNEQFF.